These T cell receptor beta chains were read from a single sample in a study of blood T cell repertoires in COVID-19. The table came from immunoSEQ multiplex PCR; TCRdb's copy has only in-frame clones and leaves some out. Altogether fewer than 350,000 clones are present, around nine tenths being singletons, with the ten largest covering approximately 5%. The sequencing sample was made of PBMCs or T cells enriched from blood (not recorded which). These TCRs come from a man aged 60 to 69 who had recovered from COVID-19. The CDR3 runs from the conserved cysteine through the conserved F or W. D genes are given only for firm matches.

D: .; V: TRBV12-3/TRBV12-4; CDR3: CASSRFLADTQYF
D: .; V: TRBV15; CDR3: CATSSPPRDEQYF
D: .; V: TRBV28; CDR3: CASSLLAGDNSPLHF
D: .; V: TRBV19; CDR3: CASSILSSNYGYTF
D: .; V: TRBV7-2; CDR3: CASSPDQHYSYEQYF
D: TRBD1; V: TRBV28; CDR3: CASSFVGQGARTGNSPLHF
D: TRBD1; V: TRBV28; CDR3: CASTRDRENTEAFF
D: .; V: TRBV2; CDR3: CASETMRDYGYTF
D: .; V: TRBV4-1; CDR3: CASSPVFNQPQHF
D: .; V: TRBV24-1; CDR3: CATSESGNTGELFF
D: .; V: TRBV7-9; CDR3: CASSSNNLAAPNYGYTF
D: TRBD2; V: TRBV9; CDR3: CASSPHGTSGEGEQYF
D: .; V: TRBV4-1; CDR3: CASSLQGGGAPLHF
D: TRBD2; V: TRBV11-3; CDR3: CASSRGLAGGLADTQYF
D: TRBD2; V: TRBV5-1; CDR3: CASSLGSTASGSKNEQFF
D: .; V: TRBV18; CDR3: CASSPRVMNNEQFF
D: .; V: TRBV4-1; CDR3: CASSQDDRGTVDTQYF
D: .; V: TRBV6-4; CDR3: CASSDPQRGNYGYTF
D: TRBD2; V: TRBV28; CDR3: CASSGLAGGFTGELFF
D: .; V: TRBV28; CDR3: CASSSTDSYQPQHF
D: .; V: TRBV5-1; CDR3: CASSLLQARGGAYTNEQFF
D: TRBD1; V: TRBV9; CDR3: CASSPTTGGTEAFF
D: TRBD1; V: TRBV28; CDR3: CASSSTDRTHGYTF
D: .; V: TRBV2; CDR3: CASSELEETQYF
D: TRBD1; V: TRBV28; CDR3: CASSGQGGRANVLTF
D: .; V: TRBV18; CDR3: CASSPARQRYEQYF
D: .; V: TRBV24-1; CDR3: CATSDGGTPQHF
D: TRBD1; V: TRBV28; CDR3: CASSLWSGTGYNEQFF
D: TRBD1; V: TRBV28; CDR3: CASSRTGRYEQYF
D: TRBD2; V: TRBV9; CDR3: CASSVGPSGNTGELFF
D: TRBD2; V: TRBV13; CDR3: CASSPGTSAHEQYF
D: .; V: TRBV5-1; CDR3: CASSPRTGYEQYF
D: TRBD2; V: TRBV11-2; CDR3: CASSSNPGLAGGQAYEQYF
D: TRBD1; V: TRBV9; CDR3: CASSRQGRGEAFF
D: .; V: TRBV5-1; CDR3: CASSLAGYPFTDTQYF
D: .; V: TRBV27; CDR3: CASSTQPSTDTQYF
D: .; V: TRBV6-5; CDR3: CATRRHRNLETQYF
D: .; V: TRBV27; CDR3: CASSPYNSNYGYTF
D: TRBD1; V: TRBV5-1; CDR3: CASSFGTGAYNEQFF
D: .; V: TRBV18; CDR3: CASSPSLLDWDTGELFF
D: .; V: TRBV19; CDR3: CASSLLGIDGYTF
D: TRBD1; V: TRBV10-3; CDR3: CAISESGQGGNEQFF
D: .; V: TRBV9; CDR3: CASSVAGDHYNEQFF
D: TRBD2; V: TRBV28; CDR3: CASRAGGSGIGYEQYF
D: .; V: TRBV3-1/TRBV3-2; CDR3: CASNPTGPTDTQYF